Each of the 29 T cell receptor beta chains below was sequenced from the same sample in a study of T cells after yellow fever vaccination. TCRdb used MiXCR to reprocess the 5' RACE reads, holding one entry per CDR3 protein. Of hundreds of thousands of distinct CDR3 sequences listed, 3.6% were seen once; the top ten hold around a quarter. Sequenced here: PBMCs, sampled on the day of the yellow fever booster vaccination. These receptors came from a man between 18 and 35 years old who received the YFV17D yellow fever vaccine.

The chain couples TRBV4-3 to TRBJ2-2; D call uncertain. The CDR3 consists of 14 residues. Trimming took 4 bases from V and 5 from J, leaving 11 bases between them. CDR1 is LGHNA and CDR2 is YSLEER in the germline V gene. The CDR3 loop is CASSPLWGTGELFF. The CDR3 coding sequence is TGCGCCAGCAGCCCCTTGTGGGGTACCGGGGAGCTGTTTTTT.

V is TRBV20-1 and J is TRBJ1-4; 7 bases align to TRBD1. Germline lookup yields CDR1 DFQATT and CDR2 SNEGSKA (reference sequence). CDR3 size: 18 residues. Trimming took 2 bases from V and 0 from J; bases not matched to a gene: 12. For the CDR3, the DNA is TGCAGTGCTAGATCGGGACAGCGGGCCTTTTCAACTAATGAAAAACTGTTTTTT. Translation: CSARSGQRAFSTNEKLFF.

This clonotype was seen repeatedly, ten times or more. This chain joins TRBV7-3 and TRBJ2-1; 8 nucleotides line up with TRBD2. V gave up 3 bases and J gave up 5 bases; unmatched junction bases: 6. The CDR3 spans 15 residues. Germline V gene sequence: CDR1 SGHTA, CDR2 FQGTGA. The CDR3 nucleotides are TGTGCCAGCAGCTTTAGCGGGGCCGGTCACAATGAGCAGTTCTTC. Residues: CASSFSGAGHNEQFF.

This clonotype was recorded many times. The chain uses TRBV9 and TRBJ2-2, with TRBD2 identical over 12 bases. The CDR3 consists of 16 residues. Germline trimming cut 2 bases from V and 6 bases from J; bases unmatched to any gene: 5. Germline V gene lookup returns CDR1 SGDLS and CDR2 YYNGEE. The CDR3 nucleotides read TGTGCCAGCAGCGTGAGACTAGCGGGGGAGGCCGGGGAGCTGTTTTTT. Protein sequence: CASSVRLAGEAGELFF.

This clonotype was counted ten times or more. The rearrangement uses TRBV7-2 and TRBJ2-5, with 12 bases aligning to TRBD2. Germline V lookup: CDR1 SGHTA, CDR2 FQGNSA. V was clipped by 5 bases and J by 1 base; unmatched bases: 5. This CDR3 is 16 amino acids long. CDR3 amino acids: CASSQSSGGAQETQYF. The CDR3 DNA reads as TGTGCCAGCAGCCAATCTAGCGGGGGGGCCCAAGAGACCCAGTACTTC.

This clonotype was detected many times. The chain has TRBV20-1 and TRBJ2-2; D not resolved. The germline V gene encodes CDR1 DFQATT and CDR2 SNEGSKA (reference sequence). The CDR3 contains 14 residues. V lost 5 bases to trimming and J lost 5 bases, with 15 bases between them. The CDR3: CSARIAGATGELFF. DNA of the CDR3: TGCAGTGCTCGAATAGCAGGAGCTACCGGGGAGCTGTTTTTT.

The J gene is TRBJ2-1, the V gene TRBV14; 14 bases align to TRBD2. Looked up from germline, CDR1 is SGHDN and CDR2 is FVKESK. The V and J ends lost 5 bases and 13 bases, in that order; junction bases with no gene match: 10. This CDR3 has 15 residues. The CDR3 spells CASSSGGLAGGQQFF. For the CDR3, the DNA is TGTGCCAGCAGCTCAGGAGGACTAGCGGGGGGACAACAGTTCTTC. Looking up the rest from reference TRBV14 and TRBJ2-1 gives the full variable domain: EAGVTQFPSHSVIEKGQTVTLRCDPISGHDNLYWYRRVMGKEIKFLLHFVKESKQDESGMPNNRFLAERTGGTYSTLKVQPAELEDSGVYFCASSSGGLAGGQQFFGPGTRLTVL.

This clonotype was observed a few times. CDR3 DNA sequence: TGCGCCAGCAGCGTTAGGGGTTCACCCCTCCACTTT. This translates into CASSVRGSPLHF. V gene TRBV5-1 combines with J gene TRBJ1-6; weak D call: TRBD1 (5 bases). Germline loops: CDR1 SGHRS, CDR2 YFSETQ. V lost 4 bases and J 9 bases, leaving 8 bases between the germline ends. CDR3 length equals 12 residues.

The sample holds many counts of this clonotype. The V call is TRBV2, the J call TRBJ2-7, with D unresolved. The ends were cut back, 8 bases at V and 6 bases at J, with 14 bases in the middle. The CDR3 consists of 12 residues. Germline V gives CDR1 SNHLY, CDR2 FYNNEI. In DNA form, the CDR3 reads TGTGCCAGCGGTAGGACGGCTGGCGAGCAGTACTTC. It is translated as CASGRTAGEQYF.

This clonotype was counted ten times or more. V and J are TRBV14 and TRBJ1-4; 7 nucleotides line up with TRBD1. The germline gives CDR1 SGHDN, CDR2 FVKESK. CDR3 length: 16 amino acids. The V and J ends lost 1 base and 8 bases, in that order; junction bases with no gene match: 10. The CDR3, as DNA: TGTGCCAGCAGCCAAGCACAGGGGCGCAGGGACGAAAAACTGTTTTTT. Protein: CASSQAQGRRDEKLFF.

This clonotype was counted at least ten times. The rearrangement joins TRBV5-1 to TRBJ2-1; D remains unclear. The CDR3 is made up of 15 amino acids. CDR1 is SGHRS and CDR2 is YFSETQ in the germline V gene. The ends were cut back, 0 bases at V and 4 bases at J, with 11 bases in the middle. As DNA, the CDR3 is TGCGCCAGCAGCTTGGGTGGAAGGGCTTACAATGAGCAGTTCTTC. Translating it yields CASSLGGRAYNEQFF.

This clonotype was observed at least ten times. V is TRBV15 and J is TRBJ2-7; the D is unclear. Germline V gene lookup returns CDR1 LNHNV and CDR2 YYDKDF (reference sequence). The CDR3 runs 14 residues. V lost 3 bases to trimming and J lost 2 bases, with 11 bases between them. The CDR3 spells CATSRGRDTYEQYF. CDR3 nucleotides: TGTGCCACCAGCAGGGGTAGAGATACCTACGAGCAGTACTTC.

The chain couples TRBV7-2 to TRBJ1-4; D not certain. Germline V gives CDR1 SGHTA, CDR2 FQGNSA. The CDR3 has 13 residues. V lost 0 bases to trimming and J lost 8 bases, with 7 bases between them. Written as DNA, the CDR3 is TGTGCCAGCAGCTTAGCGCAGCAGGAAAAACTGTTTTTT. It yields the protein CASSLAQQEKLFF.

This clonotype was seen a handful of times. The V and J genes are TRBV7-9 and TRBJ1-2; 7 nucleotides agree with TRBD1. J lost 3 bases, V lost 3 bases, and 4 bases had no gene match. CDR1 SEHNR and CDR2 FQNEAQ come from the germline V gene (reference sequence). The CDR3 consists of 14 residues. Here the CDR3 reads CASSFWTGDYGYTF. In DNA, the CDR3 is TGTGCCAGCAGCTTCTGGACAGGAGACTATGGCTACACCTTC.

Ten or more counts support this clonotype. The V call is TRBV7-6, the J call TRBJ1-4; weak D call: TRBD1 (5 bases). V was shortened by 0 bases and J by 1 base, with 21 bases between the two germline ends. Germline assignment: CDR1 SGHVS and CDR2 FNYEAQ. The CDR3 extends over 20 amino acids. The CDR3, as DNA: TGTGCCAGCAGCTTAGCGTGCCAGGACCATTGGCAGGGAACTAATGAAAAACTGTTTTTT. Translated, it gives CASSLACQDHWQGTNEKLFF.

The sample holds a few counts of this clonotype. V usage is TRBV5-1 and J usage is TRBJ1-1, with unresolved D. Germline V gene lookup returns CDR1 SGHRS and CDR2 YFSETQ. The CDR3 length is 15 residues. Trimming shortened V by 4 bases and J by 0 bases, and 13 bases separated the two germline ends. The CDR3 DNA is TGCGCCAGCAGCCCCCCGGGCCACCTGAACACTGAAGCTTTCTTT. Amino acids: CASSPPGHLNTEAFF.

This clonotype was seen only a few times. The genes are TRBV7-9 and TRBJ1-1, with D perhaps TRBD1 (6 bases). V was cut by 1 base and J by 1 base, with 13 bases left in between. CDR1 and CDR2 (germline): SEHNR, FQNEAQ (reference sequence). The CDR3 consists of 16 residues. Here the CDR3 DNA reads TGTGCCAGCAGCTTAGGGAGACAGGCGAGGAACACTGAAGCTTTCTTT. This translates into CASSLGRQARNTEAFF.

This clonotype has ten or more counts. V usage is TRBV11-1 and J usage is TRBJ2-7; TRBD2 matches 13 bases. Germline CDR1 SGHAT, CDR2 FQDESV (reference sequence). V lost 1 base and J lost 6; bases outside the gene matches: 3. This CDR3 region has 15 residues. This CDR3 is CASSLVWTSGGEQYF. The CDR3 bases are TGTGCCAGCAGCTTAGTATGGACTAGCGGGGGCGAGCAGTACTTC.

CDR3 loop: CASSGNASGPRRQPQHF. The DNA for the CDR3 is TGTGCCAGTAGTGGCAACGCGTCAGGCCCGAGGAGGCAGCCCCAGCATTTT. The chain employs TRBV19 and TRBJ1-5; no clear D gene. Trimming pared 5 bases from V and 7 bases from J, leaving 24 bases between. The CDR3 runs 17 residues. CDR1 and CDR2 (germline): LNHDA, SQIVND (reference sequence).

This clonotype was detected many times. The V gene is TRBV4-3, the J gene TRBJ2-3; D remains ambiguous. The germline V gene has CDR1 LGHNA and CDR2 YSLEER. The CDR3 runs 14 residues. V shed 1 base and J shed 4 bases, with 9 bases lying between them. Here the CDR3 DNA reads TGCGCCAGCAGCCAAGCCCCAGGCCCAGATACGCAGTATTTT. Protein: CASSQAPGPDTQYF.

This clonotype was seen more than once but under ten times. The CDR3: CASSQDTHQPQHF. For the CDR3, the DNA is TGCGCCAGCAGCCAAGATACCCATCAGCCCCAGCATTTT. V usage is TRBV4-3 and J usage is TRBJ1-5, with D uncertain. The CDR3 consists of 13 residues. The V and J ends lost 0 bases and 5 bases respectively, with 5 bases between them. From germline, CDR1 is LGHNA and CDR2 YSLEER.

The sample holds many counts of this clonotype. The CDR3 is CASSLETSGGAQYF. The CDR3, as DNA: TGTGCCAGCAGCTTAGAGACTAGCGGGGGGGCCCAGTACTTC. The chain joins TRBV11-2 to TRBJ2-5; TRBD2 aligns across 14 bases. V lost 0 bases to trimming and J lost 9 bases; unmatched junction nucleotides: 0. Per germline, CDR1 SGHAT and CDR2 FQNNGV. CDR3 length: 14 residues.

This clonotype was recorded many times. The chain recombines TRBV5-1 with TRBJ1-1, with D possibly matching TRBD1 (6 bases). The germline CDR1 and CDR2 sequences are SGHRS and YFSETQ. V lost 4 bases and J 4 bases, leaving 14 bases between the germline ends. This CDR3 contains 14 residues. Here the CDR3 reads CASSPRGGGTEAFF. CDR3 sequence (DNA): TGCGCCAGCAGCCCTCGGGGAGGGGGCACTGAAGCTTTCTTT.

This clonotype was recorded at least ten times. V is TRBV14 and J is TRBJ2-3; 10 bases agree with TRBD2. J lost 0 bases, V lost 2 bases, and 5 bases had no gene match. This CDR3 is built from 17 residues. Germline values: CDR1 SGHDN, CDR2 FVKESK. CDR3 in amino acids: CASSQPRTSGSTDTQYF. The CDR3 bases are TGTGCCAGCAGCCAACCCCGGACTAGCGGTAGCACAGATACGCAGTATTTT.

There are many counts of this clonotype. The gene calls are TRBV6-5 and TRBJ1-2, with D perhaps matching TRBD1 (6 bases). CDR3 length: 13 amino acids. Per the germline V gene, CDR1 is MNHEY and CDR2 is SVGAGI. V lost 5 bases and J lost 6, with 13 bases in between. The DNA of the CDR3 is TGTGCCAGCAGTCGGGGGGGGCGTGATGGCTACACCTTC. Translating gives CASSRGGRDGYTF.

This clonotype was counted many times. The chain recombines TRBV10-1 with TRBJ2-1; the D gene is possibly TRBD2 (6 bases). The V gene lost 0 bases and the J gene lost 7 bases, with 19 bases spanning the gap. The CDR3 runs 17 residues. Germline lookup yields CDR1 WNHNN and CDR2 SYGVQD (reference sequence). In DNA, the CDR3 is TGCGCCAGCAGTGAGTCATTCCCTTCCCTCGGAGGGAATGAGCAGTTCTTC. This gives the protein CASSESFPSLGGNEQFF.

The chain carries TRBV5-1 and TRBJ1-6, with D unclear. V lost 0 bases and J 4 bases, leaving 8 bases between the germline ends. Looked up from germline, CDR1 is SGHRS and CDR2 is YFSETQ. There are 15 residues in the CDR3. The CDR3 reads CASSLADGYNSPLHF. For the CDR3, the DNA is TGCGCCAGCAGCTTGGCCGACGGGTATAATTCACCCCTCCACTTT.

At least ten counts were recorded for this clonotype. The rearrangement links TRBV18 to TRBJ2-2; D gene unclear. V lost 0 bases to trimming and J lost 4 bases, with 6 bases between them. There are 14 residues in the CDR3. CDR1 is KGHSH, CDR2 LQKENI, per germline. The CDR3 region has the DNA TGTGCCAGCTCACCACCGGGTGGCACCGGGGAGCTGTTTTTT. Encoded protein: CASSPPGGTGELFF.

This clonotype was counted only a few times. CDR3 in amino acids: CASSQVTDTQYF. The DNA for the CDR3 is TGTGCCAGCAGCCAAGTCACAGATACGCAGTATTTT. The chain joins TRBV14 to TRBJ2-3, with D unclear. Between the trimmed V and J ends, which lost 1 base and 2 bases, there was a span of 1 base. Germline V CDR1 and CDR2: SGHDN, FVKESK. This CDR3 is built from 12 residues.